This T cell receptor (beta chain) derives from a study of post-analysis software for immune sequencing data. Study in general: There were relapsing-remitting, secondary progressive and progressive-relapsing multiple sclerosis among the disease courses included. Study conclusions and caveats: When compared against controls, multiple sclerosis patients showed significantly lower normalized Chao1 diversity. Samples made in the same batch grouped tightly together by F measure. TRBV segments more frequent in patients than in controls numbered roughly 5 and included TRBV5-6, TRBV5-1 and TRBV20-1.

The CDR3 consists of 13 residues. V was pared by 0 bases and J by 12 bases, with 6 bases of the junction left unmatched. Germline-derived CDR1 and CDR2 are SGHAT and FQNNGV. This clonotype was seen only a few times. Its antigen is still unknown. Prepared libraries of TCR beta cDNA carried unique molecular identifiers. Some 500,000 cDNA molecules were obtained per 1 to 10 million input T cells. Via MiXCR, TCRdb re-called the PCR reads, giving one row per CDR3 protein. The sample includes about 680,000 distinct CDR3 sequences, over 45% of them seen just once. This receptor was taken from a girl between 2 and 10 years old with multiple sclerosis. The rearrangement joins TRBV11-2 to TRBJ2-3; 7 nucleotides line up with TRBD2. The specimen sequenced was blood. CDR3 DNA sequence: TGTGCCAGCAGCTTAGACGGGGCGGGAGCACAGTATTTT. It encodes CASSLDGAGAQYF.